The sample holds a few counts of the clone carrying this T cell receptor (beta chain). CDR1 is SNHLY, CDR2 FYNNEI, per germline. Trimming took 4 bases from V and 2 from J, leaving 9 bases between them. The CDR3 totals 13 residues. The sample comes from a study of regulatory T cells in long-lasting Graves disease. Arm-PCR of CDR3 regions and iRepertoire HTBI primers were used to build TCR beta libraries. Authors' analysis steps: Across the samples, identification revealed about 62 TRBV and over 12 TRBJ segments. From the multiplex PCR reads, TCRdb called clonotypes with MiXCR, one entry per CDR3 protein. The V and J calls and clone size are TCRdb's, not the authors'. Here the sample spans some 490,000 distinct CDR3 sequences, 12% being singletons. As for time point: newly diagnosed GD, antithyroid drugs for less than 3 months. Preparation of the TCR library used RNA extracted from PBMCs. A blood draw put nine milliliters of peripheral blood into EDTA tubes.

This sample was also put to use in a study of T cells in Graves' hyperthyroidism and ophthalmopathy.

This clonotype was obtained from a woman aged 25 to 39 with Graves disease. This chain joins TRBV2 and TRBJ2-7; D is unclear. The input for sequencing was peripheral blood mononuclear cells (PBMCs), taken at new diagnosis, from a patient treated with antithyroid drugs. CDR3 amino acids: CASSVRSTYEQYF. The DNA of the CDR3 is TGTGCCAGCAGTGTGAGGTCCACCTACGAGCAGTACTTC.